Below, 14 T cell receptor beta chains from the same sample are listed, as sequenced in a study of T-cell reconstitution after alpha-beta-depleted transplantation in children. Researchers prepared the TCRbeta library using unique molecular identifiers, the study reports. TCRdb itself ran the PCR reads through MiXCR, one entry per CDR3 protein. The sample contains about 870,000 distinct CDR3 sequences, 15% to 20% of which appear only once. Sequencing used PBMCs, mostly from graft donor cells, obtained 360 days after TCRalphabeta/CD19-depleted stem cell transplant. All receptors come from a male patient aged 5 to 17 who had a stem cell transplant for acute lymphoblastic leukemia, so the T cells may come from the graft donor.

V usage is TRBV24-1 and J usage is TRBJ2-5, with D perhaps assigned TRBD1 or TRBD2 (5 bases each). The V end lost 4 bases, the J end lost 4 bases, and 15 bases lay between the germline ends. CDR1 and CDR2 from the germline V gene are KGHDR and SFDVKD. This CDR3 spans 15 amino acids. DNA of the CDR3: TGTGCCACCAGTGAGGGCAGGGTAGGAGGAGAGACCCAGTACTTC. Its protein is CATSEGRVGGETQYF.

The chain couples TRBV18 to TRBJ2-5; possible D gene TRBD2, 5 bases. This CDR3 is built from 14 residues. Germline assignment: CDR1 KGHSH and CDR2 LQKENI. Trimming left V 9 bases short and J 5 bases short, with 19 bases between. The CDR3 bases are TGTGCCAGTTCAACTACAGCGGACGAGGAGACCCAGTACTTC. Its protein product is CASSTTADEETQYF.

The sample holds a few counts of this clonotype. The V and J genes are TRBV29-1 and TRBJ1-5; D is perhaps TRBD1 (6 bases). Per germline, CDR1 SQVTM and CDR2 ANQGSEA. V lost 4 bases to trimming and J lost 3 bases, with 13 bases between them. This CDR3 is 14 amino acids long. The CDR3 bases are TGCAGCGTTGTGACAGGAACTTACAATCAGCCCCAGCATTTT. Translated, it gives CSVVTGTYNQPQHF.

This clonotype was detected a few times. This chain joins TRBV7-6 and TRBJ2-3; 9 bases match TRBD2. V was clipped by 2 bases and J by 5 bases; unmatched bases: 8. This CDR3 spans 16 amino acids. Germline lookup yields CDR1 SGHVS and CDR2 FNYEAQ. DNA for the CDR3: TGTGCCAGCAGCTTATTGCGGGAGGGCCGGGGAGATACGCAGTATTTT. This codes for CASSLLREGRGDTQYF.

V gene TRBV24-1 combines with J gene TRBJ1-2; the match to TRBD1 covers 7 bases. There are 15 residues in the CDR3. Germline values: CDR1 KGHDR, CDR2 SFDVKD. Losses at the gene ends were 9 bases for V and 8 bases for J; bases not matched to a gene: 17. Here the CDR3 reads CATQKASGTVTGYTF. CDR3 in DNA: TGTGCCACCCAGAAAGCCTCCGGGACAGTAACCGGCTACACCTTC.

The chain couples TRBV2 to TRBJ2-7, with 11 nucleotides matching TRBD2. The CDR3 consists of 14 residues. Germline V gene lookup returns CDR1 SNHLY and CDR2 FYNNEI. J lost 5 bases, V lost 6 bases, and 6 bases had no gene match. This CDR3 reads CASRSSGRRNEQYF. In DNA, the CDR3 is TGTGCCAGCAGATCTAGCGGGAGGAGGAACGAGCAGTACTTC. The full variable domain, in which reference TRBV2 and TRBJ2-7 provide the parts outside the CDR3, is EPEVTQTPSHQVTQMGQEVILRCVPISNHLYFYWYRQILGQKVEFLVSFYNNEISEKSEIFDDQFSVERPDGSNFTLKIRSTKLEDSAMYFCASRSSGRRNEQYFGPGTRLTVT.

The CDR3 reads CASSIGQGGYEQYF. For the CDR3, the DNA is TGTGCCAGCAGCATTGGACAGGGGGGTTACGAGCAGTACTTC. The chain combines TRBV7-9 with TRBJ2-7; 10 bases align to TRBD1. The CDR3 spans 14 residues. The junction had 5 bases not matched to a gene; V was cut back by 5 bases and J by 4 bases. Per the germline V gene, CDR1 is SEHNR and CDR2 is FQNEAQ (reference sequence).

The chain employs TRBV4-1 and TRBJ2-1; weak D call: TRBD1 (5 bases). Trimming took 0 bases from V and 4 from J, leaving 10 bases between them. Germline CDR1 is MGHRA and CDR2 is YSYEKL. The CDR3 consists of 15 residues. The CDR3 DNA sequence: TGCGCCAGCAGCCAAGAGGGGCGGAGATACAATGAGCAGTTCTTC. Translation: CASSQEGRRYNEQFF.

This clonotype has a count of ten or more. The chain combines TRBV5-1 with TRBJ2-1, with D perhaps assigned TRBD1 or TRBD2 (5 bases each). The CDR3 has 15 amino acids. V lost 4 bases to trimming and J lost 5 bases, with 16 bases between them. Germline values: CDR1 SGHRS, CDR2 YFSETQ. CDR3 DNA: TGCGCCAGCAGCATGGGACGGTTTTATAACAATGAGCAGTTCTTC. Translating it yields CASSMGRFYNNEQFF. Drawing the rest from reference TRBV5-1 and TRBJ2-1, the complete variable domain is KAGVTQTPRYLIKTRGQQVTLSCSPISGHRSVSWYQQTPGQGLQFLFEYFSETQRNKGNFPGRFSGRQFSNSRSEMNVSTLELGDSALYLCASSMGRFYNNEQFFGPGTRLTVL.

This clonotype has ten or more counts. V gene TRBV5-1 combines with J gene TRBJ2-1; D is undetermined. The CDR3 has 13 amino acids. CDR1 and CDR2 (germline): SGHRS, YFSETQ. Trimming removed 0 bases at V and 5 bases at J, with 6 bases between. The CDR3 loop is CASSLGADNEQFF. The CDR3 DNA reads TGCGCCAGCAGCTTGGGCGCAGACAATGAGCAGTTCTTC.

The gene calls are TRBV5-1 and TRBJ2-1; 10 bases fit TRBD2. Germline CDR1 SGHRS, CDR2 YFSETQ. The CDR3 length is 16 residues. V lost 1 base to trimming and J lost 6 bases; unmatched junction nucleotides: 7. This CDR3 reads CASSLIGAGGINEQFF. In DNA form, the CDR3 reads TGCGCCAGCAGCTTGATTGGAGCGGGAGGGATCAATGAGCAGTTCTTC.

This clonotype was counted a few times. The chain recombines TRBV5-1 with TRBJ2-3, with 9 bases matching TRBD2. The CDR3 sequence is 16 residues long. V lost 4 bases, J lost 2 bases, and 8 bases stayed unmatched. The V gene's germline CDR1 is SGHRS and CDR2 YFSETQ. DNA for the CDR3: TGCGCCAGCAGCGCCCACCTAGCGGGGTCCACAGATACGCAGTATTTT. It encodes CASSAHLAGSTDTQYF.

This chain connects TRBV5-6 to TRBJ2-7; D gene uncertain. Germline V lookup: CDR1 SGHDT, CDR2 YYEEEE. The V and J ends lost 1 base and 6 bases respectively, with 11 bases between them. The CDR3 has 13 amino acids. CDR3 sequence reads: CASSLYTRPEQYF. DNA for the CDR3: TGTGCCAGCAGCTTGTATACGAGGCCCGAGCAGTACTTC. The whole variable domain, remainder taken from reference TRBV5-6 and TRBJ2-7, is DAGVTQSPTHLIKTRGQQVTLRCSPKSGHDTVSWYQQALGQGPQFIFQYYEEEERQRGNFPDRFSGHQFPNYSSELNVNALLLGDSALYLCASSLYTRPEQYFGPGTRLTVT.

The J gene is TRBJ2-7, the V gene TRBV4-1; 8 nucleotides align to TRBD1. This CDR3 is 14 amino acids long. V dropped 6 bases and J dropped 5; count of bases not matched to a gene: 9. In germline, CDR1 is MGHRA, CDR2 YSYEKL. This CDR3 is CASRTTWTGNEQYF. In DNA form, the CDR3 reads TGCGCCAGCAGGACGACGTGGACAGGGAACGAGCAGTACTTC.